A single sample is the source of the 23 T cell receptor beta chains below, sequenced in a study of blood T cell repertoires in COVID-19. Sequencing used immunoSEQ multiplex PCR; TCRdb keeps in-frame clones, though not all of them. This sample carries 300,000 to 400,000 clones, around four fifths of them seen once, and the ten largest clones take just under 3%. Material: peripheral blood. These receptors all come from a man aged 25-45 years with active or convalescent COVID-19.

V and J are TRBV11-2 and TRBJ2-1; D remains unclear. The CDR3 sequence is 14 residues long. Germline V gene sequence: CDR1 SGHAT, CDR2 FQNNGV. V lost 3 bases and J 3 bases, leaving 9 bases between the germline ends. CDR3 nucleotides: TGTGCCAGCAGCTTTGCTAGTTACTACAATGAGCAGTTCTTC. Translation: CASSFASYYNEQFF.

The genes are TRBV9 and TRBJ2-3, with D possibly being TRBD2 (7 bases). The CDR3 loop spans 15 amino acids. Germline CDR1 reads SGDLS; CDR2 reads YYNGEE. V was clipped by 3 bases and J by 2 bases, with 13 bases between them. The CDR3 bases are TGTGCCAGCAGCGAGAGGGGGGGGACCACAGATACGCAGTATTTT. Translated: CASSERGGTTDTQYF.

V and J are TRBV2 and TRBJ2-1; D call uncertain. Germline loops: CDR1 SNHLY, CDR2 FYNNEI. The CDR3 has 12 amino acids. V lost 6 bases, J lost 10 bases, and 13 bases lay in between. CDR3 residues: CASRPLEREQFF. For the CDR3, the DNA is TGTGCCAGCAGACCTCTAGAACGGGAGCAGTTCTTC.

The CDR3 nucleotides are TGTGCCAGCAGTCGAAACATGAACACTGAAGCTTTCTTT. Residues: CASSRNMNTEAFF. The chain uses TRBV6-5 and TRBJ1-1; D gene ambiguous. From germline, CDR1 is MNHEY and CDR2 SVGAGI. Trimming shortened V by 5 bases and J by 0 bases, and 7 bases separated the two germline ends. CDR3 length: 13 residues.

The chain joins TRBV4-1 to TRBJ1-3; D unclear. V dropped 0 bases and J dropped 0 bases, with 12 bases sitting between them. Germline CDR1 reads MGHRA; CDR2 reads YSYEKL. The CDR3 has 17 amino acids. Written as DNA, the CDR3 is TGCGCCAGCAGCCAAGATATGGGCCGTAGCTCTGGAAACACCATATATTTT. Amino acid sequence: CASSQDMGRSSGNTIYF.

The chain employs TRBV25-1 and TRBJ2-3; 8 bases match TRBD1. The CDR3 runs 15 residues. Germline assignment: CDR1 MGHDK and CDR2 SYGVNS. With 3 bases clipped from V and 5 bases from J, the junction kept 7 bases outside the gene matches. CDR3 sequence (DNA): TGTGCCAGCAGTGATGACACAGGGGGTCGAGATACGCAGTATTTT. It specifies CASSDDTGGRDTQYF.

This sequence joins TRBV9 and TRBJ1-6; D may be TRBD1 (6 bases). V lost 0 bases and J 7 bases, leaving 14 bases between the germline ends. The CDR3 sequence is 16 residues long. Germline CDR1 reads SGDLS; CDR2 reads YYNGEE. The CDR3 nucleotides are TGTGCCAGCAGCGTAGAACCCGGGACACTCAATTCACCCCTCCACTTT. Translated: CASSVEPGTLNSPLHF.

There are a few counts of this clone. The J gene is TRBJ2-2, the V gene TRBV9, with 7 bases identical to TRBD2. J lost 5 bases, V lost 3 bases, and 13 bases had no gene match. Germline lookup yields CDR1 SGDLS and CDR2 YYNGEE. This CDR3 is built from 17 residues. DNA for the CDR3: TGTGCCAGCAGCGCCCCTAGAGGGGCGGGAGTGACCGGGGAGCTGTTTTTT. It codes for CASSAPRGAGVTGELFF. The full variable domain, completed using reference TRBV9 and TRBJ2-2, is DSGVTQTPKHLITATGQRVTLRCSPRSGDLSVYWYQQSLDQGLQFLIQYYNGEERAKGNILERFSAQQFPDLHSELNLSSLELGDSALYFCASSAPRGAGVTGELFFGEGSRLTVL.

The rearrangement joins TRBV4-1 to TRBJ1-6; D gene ambiguous. Trimming left V 0 bases short and J 11 bases short, with 11 bases between. The CDR3 loop spans 14 amino acids. Germline V gene data show CDR1 as MGHRA and CDR2 as YSYEKL. The CDR3, as DNA: TGCGCCAGCAGCCAAGATCCGGGAGTGGCACCCCTCCACTTT. Its protein is CASSQDPGVAPLHF.

This clone was counted only a few times. The V call is TRBV3-1 (or the pseudogene TRBV3-2), the J call TRBJ2-1; D unclear. Trimming cost V 0 bases and J 0 bases, with 6 bases left between them. Per the germline V gene, CDR1 is LGHDT and CDR2 is YNNKEL (reference sequence). The CDR3 consists of 15 residues. CDR3 coding DNA: TGTGCCAGCAGCCAAGATACAGTCTCCTACAATGAGCAGTTCTTC. Translation: CASSQDTVSYNEQFF.

This chain joins TRBV19 and TRBJ1-2, with 7 bases fitting TRBD1. The junction had 5 bases not matched to a gene; V was cut back by 7 bases and J by 3 bases. This CDR3 is 13 amino acids long. Germline lookup yields CDR1 LNHDA and CDR2 SQIVND (reference sequence). The CDR3, as DNA: TGTGCCAGTAATAGGGGGCCCGACTATGGCTACACCTTC. It specifies CASNRGPDYGYTF.

The CDR3 here is CAISWGRNTEAFF. The CDR3 DNA sequence: TGTGCCATCAGCTGGGGCCGGAACACTGAAGCTTTCTTT. The chain couples TRBV10-3 to TRBJ1-1; tentative D call: TRBD1 (5 bases). The CDR3 is made up of 13 amino acids. Germline CDR1 reads ENHRY; CDR2 reads SYGVKD. V gave up 6 bases and J gave up 1 base, with 9 bases separating them.

This chain uses TRBV7-9 with TRBJ2-1, with TRBD1 identical over 7 bases. Trimming cost V 5 bases and J 2 bases; bases outside gene matches: 6. The germline V gene encodes CDR1 SEHNR and CDR2 FQNEAQ (reference sequence). The CDR3 sequence is 15 residues long. CDR3 protein: CASSPRGSPYNEQFF. As DNA, the CDR3 is TGTGCCAGCAGCCCCAGGGGGTCGCCCTACAATGAGCAGTTCTTC. Supplemented by reference TRBV7-9 and TRBJ2-1, the full variable domain reads DTGVSQNPRHKITKRGQNVTFRCDPISEHNRLYWYRQTLGQGPEFLTYFQNEAQLEKSRLLSDRFSAERPKGSFSTLEIQRTEQGDSAMYLCASSPRGSPYNEQFFGPGTRLTVL.

This clone was detected only a few times. The chain is built from TRBV6-5 and TRBJ2-1, with D maybe TRBD1 (6 bases). Germline V CDR1 and CDR2: MNHEY, SVGAGI. The CDR3 covers 12 residues. Trimming took 5 bases from V and 7 from J, leaving 9 bases between them. CDR3 protein: CASSLQGNEQFF. In nucleotides, the CDR3 is TGTGCCAGCAGTCTACAGGGAAATGAGCAGTTCTTC.

The V gene is TRBV4-1, the J gene TRBJ2-2, with D maybe TRBD2 (6 bases). Per germline, CDR1 MGHRA and CDR2 YSYEKL. V was cut by 3 bases and J by 5 bases, with 13 bases left in between. The CDR3 sequence is 15 residues long. As DNA, the CDR3 is TGCGCCAGCAGCCACACCGGGGGAAGAACCGGGGAGCTGTTTTTT. It encodes CASSHTGGRTGELFF.

The chain combines TRBV7-9 with TRBJ2-2, with a tentative D call TRBD2 (6 bases). In germline, CDR1 is SEHNR, CDR2 FQNEAQ (reference sequence). The CDR3 is 16 residues long. V lost 5 bases and J lost 4, with 17 bases in between. The CDR3 protein is CASSHGGTGTTGELFF. In DNA form, the CDR3 reads TGTGCCAGCAGCCACGGAGGGACGGGCACCACCGGGGAGCTGTTTTTT.

This chain connects TRBV28 to TRBJ2-5; TRBD2 agrees at 9 bases. The CDR3 consists of 20 residues. Germline values: CDR1 MDHEN, CDR2 SYDVKM. V lost 4 bases, J lost 4 bases, and 22 bases stayed unmatched. CDR3 sequence reads: CASSSPRLVAGEGGRETQYF. CDR3 DNA sequence: TGTGCCAGCAGTTCCCCCCGATTGGTAGCGGGAGAGGGGGGGCGAGAGACCCAGTACTTC.

This chain links TRBV28 with TRBJ1-5; TRBD1 matches at 10 bases. J gave up 5 bases and V 10 bases, and 8 bases lay outside the gene matches. The CDR3 has 14 amino acids. Germline V gene sequence: CDR1 MDHEN, CDR2 SYDVKM. The CDR3 bases are TGTGCCACGGGGACAGGGGTTCGCTATCAGCCCCAGCATTTT. As protein: CATGTGVRYQPQHF.

The CDR3 DNA reads TGCAGTGCTAGTGCCGGACTAGCGGGGGATTGGGCCGGAGATACGCAGTATTTT. It translates to CSASAGLAGDWAGDTQYF. This chain uses TRBV20-1 with TRBJ2-3; 13 positions agree with TRBD2. Germline values: CDR1 DFQATT, CDR2 SNEGSKA (reference sequence). J gave up 5 bases and V 3 bases, and 14 bases lay outside the gene matches. This CDR3 spans 18 amino acids.

This clone showed up just once. The genes are TRBV18 and TRBJ2-7; 9 nucleotides agree with TRBD2. The CDR3 has 16 residues. V was pared by 3 bases and J by 2 bases, with 8 bases of the junction left unmatched. Germline V lookup: CDR1 KGHSH, CDR2 LQKENI. As DNA, the CDR3 is TGTGCCAGCTCACCGACTACGGGACTAGCTACCTACGAGCAGTACTTC. Protein sequence: CASSPTTGLATYEQYF.

The chain employs TRBV18 and TRBJ1-5; tentative D call: TRBD1 (6 bases). CDR1 is KGHSH, CDR2 LQKENI, per germline. The V end lost 6 bases, the J end lost 0 bases, and 9 bases lay between the germline ends. The CDR3 has 14 residues. The CDR3 protein is CASSQGNSNQPQHF. CDR3 nucleotides: TGTGCCAGCTCTCAGGGGAATAGCAATCAGCCCCAGCATTTT.

A few counts support this clone. V and J are TRBV19 and TRBJ2-5; possibly TRBD2 for D (5 bases). V was pared by 6 bases and J by 1 base, with 15 bases between. This CDR3 is built from 15 residues. The germline V gene encodes CDR1 LNHDA and CDR2 SQIVND (reference sequence). DNA of the CDR3: TGTGCCAGTAGCAACCAGCGGAATCGCCAAGAGACCCAGTACTTC. This encodes CASSNQRNRQETQYF.

This chain uses TRBV30 with TRBJ1-6; the match to TRBD1 covers 7 bases. The CDR3 runs 13 residues. V lost 8 bases and J lost 6; bases outside the gene matches: 7. From germline, CDR1 is GTSNPN and CDR2 SVGIG (reference sequence). The CDR3, as DNA: TGTGCCGGGATGACAGGGACTAATTCACCCCTCCACTTT. Its translation is CAGMTGTNSPLHF.